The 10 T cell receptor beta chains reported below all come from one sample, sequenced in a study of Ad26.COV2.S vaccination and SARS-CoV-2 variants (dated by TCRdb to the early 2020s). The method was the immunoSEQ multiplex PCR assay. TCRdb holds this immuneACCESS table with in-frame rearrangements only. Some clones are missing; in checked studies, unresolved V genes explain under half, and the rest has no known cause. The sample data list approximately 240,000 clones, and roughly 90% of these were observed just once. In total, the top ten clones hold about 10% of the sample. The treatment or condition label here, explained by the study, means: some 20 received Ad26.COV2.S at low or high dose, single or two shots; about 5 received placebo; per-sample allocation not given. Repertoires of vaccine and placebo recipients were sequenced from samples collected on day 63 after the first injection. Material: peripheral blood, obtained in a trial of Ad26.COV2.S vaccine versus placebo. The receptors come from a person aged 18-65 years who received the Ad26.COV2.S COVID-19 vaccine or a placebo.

The CDR3 bases are TGTGCCACCAGCAGGTCCGGACAAGGCTACGAGCAGTACTTC. Amino acids: CATSRSGQGYEQYF. This chain connects TRBV15 to TRBJ2-7; the D gene is possibly TRBD1 (5 bases). The ends were cut back, 3 bases at V and 3 bases at J, with 12 bases in the middle. This CDR3 is 14 amino acids long. Per germline, CDR1 LNHNV and CDR2 YYDKDF (reference sequence).

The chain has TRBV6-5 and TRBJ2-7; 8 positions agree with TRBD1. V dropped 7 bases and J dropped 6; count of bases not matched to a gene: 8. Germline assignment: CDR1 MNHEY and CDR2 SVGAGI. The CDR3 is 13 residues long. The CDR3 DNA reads TGTGCCAGCAAGGGGACAGGATTAGGCGAGCAGTACTTC. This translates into CASKGTGLGEQYF.

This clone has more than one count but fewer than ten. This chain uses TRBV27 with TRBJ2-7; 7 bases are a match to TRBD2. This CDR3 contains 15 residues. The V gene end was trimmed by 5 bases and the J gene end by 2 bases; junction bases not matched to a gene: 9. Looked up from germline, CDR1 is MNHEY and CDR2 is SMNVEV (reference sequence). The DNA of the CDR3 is TGTGCCAGCAGTATGGGACTAACTATCACCTACGAGCAGTACTTC. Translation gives CASSMGLTITYEQYF.

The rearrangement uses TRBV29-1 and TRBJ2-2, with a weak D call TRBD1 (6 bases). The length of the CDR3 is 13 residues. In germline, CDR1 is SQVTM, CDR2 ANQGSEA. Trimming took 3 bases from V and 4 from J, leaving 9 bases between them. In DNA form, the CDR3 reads TGCAGCGTTGACGTGGGGGCCACCGGGGAGCTGTTTTTT. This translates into CSVDVGATGELFF.

The DNA for the CDR3 is TGCGCCAGCAGCCAGGCGACAGGACCTTTCTCTGGAAACACCATATATTTT. This encodes CASSQATGPFSGNTIYF. V and J are TRBV4-1 and TRBJ1-3, with D perhaps TRBD1 (6 bases). This CDR3 comprises 17 residues. The V and J ends lost 3 bases and 0 bases respectively, with 15 bases between them. The germline gives CDR1 MGHRA, CDR2 YSYEKL.

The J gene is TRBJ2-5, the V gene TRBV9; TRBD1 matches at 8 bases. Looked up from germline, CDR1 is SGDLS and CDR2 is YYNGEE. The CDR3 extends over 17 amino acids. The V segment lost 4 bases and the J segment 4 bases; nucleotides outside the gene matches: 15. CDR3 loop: CASSPPFRDRQRETQYF. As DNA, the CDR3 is TGTGCCAGCAGCCCACCTTTCCGGGACAGGCAAAGAGAGACCCAGTACTTC.

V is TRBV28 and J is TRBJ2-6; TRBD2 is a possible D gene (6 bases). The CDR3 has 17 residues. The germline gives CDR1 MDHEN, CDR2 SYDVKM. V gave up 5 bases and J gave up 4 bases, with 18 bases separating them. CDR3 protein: CASSPLSGSSGANVLTF. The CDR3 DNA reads TGTGCCAGCAGTCCTTTAAGCGGGTCCTCCGGGGCCAACGTCCTGACTTTC. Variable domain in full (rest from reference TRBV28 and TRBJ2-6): DVKVTQSSRYLVKRTGEKVFLECVQDMDHENMFWYRQDPGLGLRLIYFSYDVKMKEKGDIPEGYSVSREKKERFSLILESASTNQTSMYLCASSPLSGSSGANVLTFGAGSRLTVL.

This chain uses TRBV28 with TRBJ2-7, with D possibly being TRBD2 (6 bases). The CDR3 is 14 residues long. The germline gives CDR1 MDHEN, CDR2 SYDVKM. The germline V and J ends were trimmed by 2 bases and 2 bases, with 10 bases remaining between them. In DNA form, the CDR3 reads TGTGCCAGCAGTTTAATAGCGGAGGCCTACGAGCAGTACTTC. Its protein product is CASSLIAEAYEQYF.

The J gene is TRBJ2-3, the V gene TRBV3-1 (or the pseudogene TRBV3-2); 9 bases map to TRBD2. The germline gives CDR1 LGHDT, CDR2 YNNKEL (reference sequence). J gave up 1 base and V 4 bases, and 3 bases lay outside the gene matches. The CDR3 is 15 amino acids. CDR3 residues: CASSPRTSGTDTQYF. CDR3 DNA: TGTGCCAGCAGCCCCCGGACTAGCGGCACAGATACGCAGTATTTT.

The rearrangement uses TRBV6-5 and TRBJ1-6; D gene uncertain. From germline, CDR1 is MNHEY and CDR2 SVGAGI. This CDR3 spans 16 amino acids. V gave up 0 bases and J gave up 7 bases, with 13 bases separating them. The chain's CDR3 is CASSYSVLTKNSPLHF. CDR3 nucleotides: TGTGCCAGCAGTTACTCGGTACTCACGAAGAATTCACCCCTCCACTTT.